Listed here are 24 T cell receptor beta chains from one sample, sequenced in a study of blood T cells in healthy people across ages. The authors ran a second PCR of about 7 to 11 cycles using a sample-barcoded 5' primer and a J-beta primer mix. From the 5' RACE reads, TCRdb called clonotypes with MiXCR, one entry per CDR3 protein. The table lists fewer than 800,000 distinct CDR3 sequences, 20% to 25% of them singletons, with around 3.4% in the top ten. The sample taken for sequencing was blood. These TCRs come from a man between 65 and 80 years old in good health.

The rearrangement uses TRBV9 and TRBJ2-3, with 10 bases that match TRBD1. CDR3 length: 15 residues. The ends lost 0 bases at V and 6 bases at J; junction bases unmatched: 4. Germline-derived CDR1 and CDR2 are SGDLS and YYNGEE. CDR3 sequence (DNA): TGTGCCAGCAGCGTAGCGACAGGGGGCGCGGATACGCAGTATTTT. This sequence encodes CASSVATGGADTQYF.

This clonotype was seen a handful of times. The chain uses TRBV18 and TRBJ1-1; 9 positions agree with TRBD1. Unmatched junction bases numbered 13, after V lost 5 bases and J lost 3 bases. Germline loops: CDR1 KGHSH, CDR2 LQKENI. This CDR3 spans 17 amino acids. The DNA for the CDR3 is TGTGCCAGCTCAACCGGGACAGGGTCCCCATTGGACACTGAAGCTTTCTTT. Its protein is CASSTGTGSPLDTEAFF.

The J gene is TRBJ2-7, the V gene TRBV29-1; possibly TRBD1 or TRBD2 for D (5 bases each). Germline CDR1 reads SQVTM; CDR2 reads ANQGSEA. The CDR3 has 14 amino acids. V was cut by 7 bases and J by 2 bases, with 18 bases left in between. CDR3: CSARSGTQTYEQYF. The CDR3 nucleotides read TGCAGCGCGCGATCCGGGACCCAAACCTACGAGCAGTACTTC.

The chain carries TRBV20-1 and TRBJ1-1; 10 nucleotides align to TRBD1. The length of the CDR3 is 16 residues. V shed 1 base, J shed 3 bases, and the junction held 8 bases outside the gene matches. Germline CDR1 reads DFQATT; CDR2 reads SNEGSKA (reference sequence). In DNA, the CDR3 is TGCAGTGCTAGAGTAATTGCCGGGACAGGGGACACTGAAGCTTTCTTT. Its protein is CSARVIAGTGDTEAFF.

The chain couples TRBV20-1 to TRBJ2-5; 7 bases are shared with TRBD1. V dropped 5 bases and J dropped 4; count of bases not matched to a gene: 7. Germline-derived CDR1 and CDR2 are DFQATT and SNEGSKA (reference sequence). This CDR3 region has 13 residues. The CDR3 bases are TGCAGTGCTGAAACCAGGGGGTCAGAGACCCAGTACTTC. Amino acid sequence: CSAETRGSETQYF.

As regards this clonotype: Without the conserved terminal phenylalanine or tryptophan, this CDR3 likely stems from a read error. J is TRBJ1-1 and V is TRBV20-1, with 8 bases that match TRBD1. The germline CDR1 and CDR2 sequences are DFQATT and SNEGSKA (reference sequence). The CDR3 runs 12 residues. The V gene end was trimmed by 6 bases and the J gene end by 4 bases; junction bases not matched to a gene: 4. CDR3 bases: TGCAGTGCCAAGGACAGGGCCACTGAAGCTTTCTCT. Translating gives CSAKDRATEAFS.

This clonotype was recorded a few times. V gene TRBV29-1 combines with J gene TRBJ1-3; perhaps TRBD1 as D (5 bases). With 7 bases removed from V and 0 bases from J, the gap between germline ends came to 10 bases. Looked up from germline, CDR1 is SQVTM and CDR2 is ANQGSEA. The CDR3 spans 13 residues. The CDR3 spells CSATGFSGNTIYF. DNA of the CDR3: TGCAGCGCTACAGGATTCTCTGGAAACACCATATATTTT.

CDR3 sequence reads: CASSPQGRNTGELFF. The CDR3 DNA sequence: TGTGCCAGCTCACCACAGGGACGGAACACCGGGGAGCTGTTTTTT. This chain connects TRBV18 to TRBJ2-2; the D gene could be TRBD1 or TRBD2 (5 bases each). Trimming removed 1 base at V and 1 base at J, with 7 bases between. CDR3 length: 15 residues. Germline lookup yields CDR1 KGHSH and CDR2 LQKENI.

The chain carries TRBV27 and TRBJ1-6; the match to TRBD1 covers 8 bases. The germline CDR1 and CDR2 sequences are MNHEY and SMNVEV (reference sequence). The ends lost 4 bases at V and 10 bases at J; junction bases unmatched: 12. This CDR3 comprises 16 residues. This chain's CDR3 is CASSSRGTGGLSPLHF. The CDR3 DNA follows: TGTGCCAGCAGTTCAAGAGGGACAGGTGGGTTGTCACCCCTCCACTTT.

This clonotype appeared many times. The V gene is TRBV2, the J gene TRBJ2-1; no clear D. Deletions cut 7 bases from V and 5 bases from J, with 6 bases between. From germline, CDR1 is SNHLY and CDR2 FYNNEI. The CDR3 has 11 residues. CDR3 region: CASTGNNEQFF. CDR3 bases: TGTGCCAGCACTGGGAACAATGAGCAGTTCTTC.

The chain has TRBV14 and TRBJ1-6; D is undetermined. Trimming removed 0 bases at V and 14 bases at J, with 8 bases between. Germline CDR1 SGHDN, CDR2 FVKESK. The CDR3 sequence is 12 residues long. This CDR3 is CASSQDLSTLHF. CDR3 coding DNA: TGTGCCAGCAGCCAAGACTTGTCAACCCTCCACTTT.

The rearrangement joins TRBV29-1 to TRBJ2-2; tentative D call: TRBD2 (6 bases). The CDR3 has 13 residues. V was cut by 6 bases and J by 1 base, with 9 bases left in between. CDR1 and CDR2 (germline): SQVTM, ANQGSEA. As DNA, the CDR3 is TGCAGCGTAGCTAGCGAGAACACCGGGGAGCTGTTTTTT. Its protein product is CSVASENTGELFF.

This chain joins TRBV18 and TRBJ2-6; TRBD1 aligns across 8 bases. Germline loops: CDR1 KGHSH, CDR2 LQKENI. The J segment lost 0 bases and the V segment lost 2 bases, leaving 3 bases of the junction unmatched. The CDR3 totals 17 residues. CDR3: CASSPGTGTSGANVLTF. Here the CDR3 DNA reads TGTGCCAGCTCACCAGGGACAGGCACCTCTGGGGCCAACGTCCTGACTTTC.

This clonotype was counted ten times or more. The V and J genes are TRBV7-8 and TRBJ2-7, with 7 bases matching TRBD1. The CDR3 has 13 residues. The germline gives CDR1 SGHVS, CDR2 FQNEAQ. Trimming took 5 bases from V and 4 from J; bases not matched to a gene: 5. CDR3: CASSVTGVYEQYF. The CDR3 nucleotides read TGTGCCAGCAGCGTCACAGGGGTTTACGAGCAGTACTTC.

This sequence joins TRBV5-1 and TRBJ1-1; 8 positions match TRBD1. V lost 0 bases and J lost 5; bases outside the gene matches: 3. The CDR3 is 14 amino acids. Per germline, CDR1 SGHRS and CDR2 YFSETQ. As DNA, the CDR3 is TGCGCCAGCAGCTTGGGGACAGGGAAAACTGAAGCTTTCTTT. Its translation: CASSLGTGKTEAFF.

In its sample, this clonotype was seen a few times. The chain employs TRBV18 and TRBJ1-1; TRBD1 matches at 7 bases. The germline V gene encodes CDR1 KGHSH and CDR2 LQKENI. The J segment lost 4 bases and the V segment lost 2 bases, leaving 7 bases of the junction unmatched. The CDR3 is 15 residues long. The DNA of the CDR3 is TGTGCCAGCTCACCATCAGGGGGTCTGGGCACTGAAGCTTTCTTT. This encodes CASSPSGGLGTEAFF.

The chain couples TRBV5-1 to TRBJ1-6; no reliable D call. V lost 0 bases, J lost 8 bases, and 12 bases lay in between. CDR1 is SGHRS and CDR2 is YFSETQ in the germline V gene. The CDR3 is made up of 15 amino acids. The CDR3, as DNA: TGCGCCAGCAGCTTGGGGCGGATAATAGATTCACCCCTCCACTTT. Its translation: CASSLGRIIDSPLHF.

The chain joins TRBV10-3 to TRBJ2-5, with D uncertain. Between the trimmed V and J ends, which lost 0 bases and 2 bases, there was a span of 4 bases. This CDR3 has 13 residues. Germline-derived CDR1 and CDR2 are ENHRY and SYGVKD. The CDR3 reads CAISESRQETQYF. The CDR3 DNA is TGTGCCATCAGTGAGTCCAGGCAAGAGACCCAGTACTTC.

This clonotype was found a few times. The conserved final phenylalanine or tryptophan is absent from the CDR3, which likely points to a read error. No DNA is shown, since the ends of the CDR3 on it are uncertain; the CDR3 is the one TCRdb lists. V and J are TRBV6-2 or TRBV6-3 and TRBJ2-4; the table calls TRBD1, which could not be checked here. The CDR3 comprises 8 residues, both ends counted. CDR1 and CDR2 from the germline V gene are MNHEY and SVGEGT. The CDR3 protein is CASSYSKG.

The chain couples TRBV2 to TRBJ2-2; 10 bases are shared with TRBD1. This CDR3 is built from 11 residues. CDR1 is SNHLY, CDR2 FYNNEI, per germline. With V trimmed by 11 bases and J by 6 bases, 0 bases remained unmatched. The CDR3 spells CAGTGAGELFF. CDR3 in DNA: TGTGCCGGGACAGGGGCCGGGGAGCTGTTTTTT.

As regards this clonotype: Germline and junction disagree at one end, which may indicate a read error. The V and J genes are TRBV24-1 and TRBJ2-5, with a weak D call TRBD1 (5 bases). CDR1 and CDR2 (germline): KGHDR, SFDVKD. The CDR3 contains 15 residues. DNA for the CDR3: TGTGCCACCAGTGATCCCACAGGATACCATGAGACCCAGTACTTC. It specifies CATSDPTGYHETQYF.

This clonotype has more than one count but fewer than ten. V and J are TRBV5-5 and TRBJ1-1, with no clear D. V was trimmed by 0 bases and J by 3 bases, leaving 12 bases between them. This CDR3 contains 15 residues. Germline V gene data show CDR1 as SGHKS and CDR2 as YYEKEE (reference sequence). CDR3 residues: CASSLAEGGHTEAFF. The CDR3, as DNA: TGTGCCAGCAGCTTGGCCGAGGGAGGGCACACTGAAGCTTTCTTT.

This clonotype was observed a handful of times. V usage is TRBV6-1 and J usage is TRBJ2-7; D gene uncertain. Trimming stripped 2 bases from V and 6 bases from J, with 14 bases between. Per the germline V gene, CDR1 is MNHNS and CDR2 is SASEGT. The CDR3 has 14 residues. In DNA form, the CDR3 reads TGTGCCAGCAGTGAAAGTGGGTATGGAAGCGAGCAGTACTTC. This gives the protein CASSESGYGSEQYF.

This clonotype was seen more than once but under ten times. CDR3 residues: CSARVLYTGELFF. For the CDR3, the DNA is TGCAGTGCTAGGGTACTCTACACCGGGGAGCTGTTTTTT. The J gene is TRBJ2-2, the V gene TRBV20-1, with D uncertain. The CDR3 extends over 13 amino acids. Looked up from germline, CDR1 is DFQATT and CDR2 is SNEGSKA (reference sequence). V gave up 3 bases and J gave up 3 bases, with 8 bases separating them.